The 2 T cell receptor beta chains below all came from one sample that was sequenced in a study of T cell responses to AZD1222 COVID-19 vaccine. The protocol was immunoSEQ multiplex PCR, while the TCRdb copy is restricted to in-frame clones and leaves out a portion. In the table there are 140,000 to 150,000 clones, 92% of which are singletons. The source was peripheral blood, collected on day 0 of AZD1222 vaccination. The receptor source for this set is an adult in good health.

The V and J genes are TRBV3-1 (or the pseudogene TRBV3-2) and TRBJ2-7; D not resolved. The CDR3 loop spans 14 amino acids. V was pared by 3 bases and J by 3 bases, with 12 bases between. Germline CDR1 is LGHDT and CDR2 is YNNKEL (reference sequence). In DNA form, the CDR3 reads TGTGCCAGCAGCCAGCCAGGCGAAGACTACGAGCAGTACTTC. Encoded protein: CASSQPGEDYEQYF.

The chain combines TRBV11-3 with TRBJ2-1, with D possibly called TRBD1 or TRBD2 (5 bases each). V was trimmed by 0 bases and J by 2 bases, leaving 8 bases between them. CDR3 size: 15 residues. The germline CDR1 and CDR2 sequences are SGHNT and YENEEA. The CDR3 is CASSLESGPYNEQFF. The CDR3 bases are TGTGCCAGCAGCTTAGAATCGGGGCCCTACAATGAGCAGTTCTTC.